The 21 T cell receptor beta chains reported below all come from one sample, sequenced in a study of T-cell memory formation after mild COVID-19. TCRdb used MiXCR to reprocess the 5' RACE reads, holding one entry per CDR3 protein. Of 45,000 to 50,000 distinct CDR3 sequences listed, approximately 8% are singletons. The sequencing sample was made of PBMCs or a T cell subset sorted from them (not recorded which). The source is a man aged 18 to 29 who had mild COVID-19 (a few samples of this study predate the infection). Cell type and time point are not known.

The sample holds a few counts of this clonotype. CDR3 sequence (DNA): TGTGCCAGCAGCTTAGTTACTGGTGAAGAGACCCAGTACTTC. Amino acids: CASSLVTGEETQYF. The chain joins TRBV7-6 to TRBJ2-5, with D uncertain. Trimming left V 1 base short and J 3 bases short, with 9 bases between. This CDR3 contains 14 residues. Germline assignment: CDR1 SGHVS and CDR2 FNYEAQ.

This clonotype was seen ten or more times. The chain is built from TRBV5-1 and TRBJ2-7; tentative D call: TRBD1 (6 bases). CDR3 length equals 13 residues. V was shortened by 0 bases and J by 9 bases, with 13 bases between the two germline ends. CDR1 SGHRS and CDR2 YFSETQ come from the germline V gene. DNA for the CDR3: TGCGCCAGCAGCTTGGAACAGGGCCAGCGGCAGTACGTC. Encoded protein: CASSLEQGQRQYV.

CDR3: CATSDPRAGANVLTF. For the CDR3, the DNA is TGTGCCACCAGTGATCCTCGGGCTGGGGCCAACGTCCTGACTTTC. The rearrangement links TRBV24-1 to TRBJ2-6, with D unresolved. The CDR3 spans 15 residues. V was clipped by 3 bases and J by 2 bases, with 7 bases between them. The germline gives CDR1 KGHDR, CDR2 SFDVKD.

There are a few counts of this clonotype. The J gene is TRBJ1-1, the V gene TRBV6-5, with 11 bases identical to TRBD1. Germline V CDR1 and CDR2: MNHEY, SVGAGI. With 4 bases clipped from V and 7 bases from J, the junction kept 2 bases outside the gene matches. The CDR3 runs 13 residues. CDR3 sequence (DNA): TGTGCCAGCAGTTGGGGGACAGGGGGTGAAGCTTTCTTT. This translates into CASSWGTGGEAFF.

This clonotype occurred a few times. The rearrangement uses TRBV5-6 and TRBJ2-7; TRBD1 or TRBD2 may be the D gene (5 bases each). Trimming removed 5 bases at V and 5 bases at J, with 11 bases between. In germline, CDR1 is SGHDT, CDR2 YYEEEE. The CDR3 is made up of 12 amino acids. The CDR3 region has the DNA TGTGCCAGCAGAAGAGGGGCTAACGAGCAGTACTTC. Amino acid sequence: CASRRGANEQYF.

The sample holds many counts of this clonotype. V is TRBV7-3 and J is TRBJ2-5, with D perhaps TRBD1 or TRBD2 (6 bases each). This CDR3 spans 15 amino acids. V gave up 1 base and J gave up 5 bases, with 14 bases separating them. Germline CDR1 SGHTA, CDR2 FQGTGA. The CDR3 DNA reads TGTGCCAGCAGCTTAAATCCGGGGGCGCGTGAGACCCAGTACTTC. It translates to CASSLNPGARETQYF.

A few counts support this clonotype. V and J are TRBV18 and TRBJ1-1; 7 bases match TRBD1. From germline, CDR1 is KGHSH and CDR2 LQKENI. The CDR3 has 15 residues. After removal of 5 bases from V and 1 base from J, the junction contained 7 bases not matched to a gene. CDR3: CASSATGTANTEAFF. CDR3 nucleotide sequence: TGTGCCAGCTCAGCGACCGGGACAGCGAACACTGAAGCTTTCTTT.

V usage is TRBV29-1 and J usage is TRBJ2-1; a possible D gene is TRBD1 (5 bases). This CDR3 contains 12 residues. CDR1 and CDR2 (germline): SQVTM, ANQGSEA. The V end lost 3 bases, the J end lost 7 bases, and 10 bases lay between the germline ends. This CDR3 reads CSVDRAGNEQFF. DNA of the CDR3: TGCAGCGTTGACAGGGCCGGGAATGAGCAGTTCTTC.

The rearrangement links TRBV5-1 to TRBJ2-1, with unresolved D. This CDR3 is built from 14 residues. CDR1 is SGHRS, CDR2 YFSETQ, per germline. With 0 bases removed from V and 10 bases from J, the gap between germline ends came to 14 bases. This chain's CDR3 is CASSLGGGEVEQFF. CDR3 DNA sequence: TGCGCCAGCAGCTTGGGAGGCGGTGAGGTAGAGCAGTTCTTC. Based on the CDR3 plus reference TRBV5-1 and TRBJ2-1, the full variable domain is KAGVTQTPRYLIKTRGQQVTLSCSPISGHRSVSWYQQTPGQGLQFLFEYFSETQRNKGNFPGRFSGRQFSNSRSEMNVSTLELGDSALYLCASSLGGGEVEQFFGPGTRLTVL.

Here the CDR3 DNA reads TGCGCCAGCAGCTTGTCGGACGGATACGAGCAGTACTTC. Protein sequence: CASSLSDGYEQYF. V is TRBV5-1 and J is TRBJ2-7, with D unclear. V was shortened by 1 base and J by 4 bases, with 9 bases between the two germline ends. The CDR3 spans 13 residues. Germline CDR1 reads SGHRS; CDR2 reads YFSETQ.

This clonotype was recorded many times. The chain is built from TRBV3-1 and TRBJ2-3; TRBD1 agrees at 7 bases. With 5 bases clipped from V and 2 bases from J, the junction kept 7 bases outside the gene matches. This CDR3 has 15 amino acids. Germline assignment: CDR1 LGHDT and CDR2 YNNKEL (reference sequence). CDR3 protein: CASSTSTGFTDTQYF. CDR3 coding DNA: TGTGCCAGCAGCACCTCGACAGGGTTCACAGATACGCAGTATTTT.

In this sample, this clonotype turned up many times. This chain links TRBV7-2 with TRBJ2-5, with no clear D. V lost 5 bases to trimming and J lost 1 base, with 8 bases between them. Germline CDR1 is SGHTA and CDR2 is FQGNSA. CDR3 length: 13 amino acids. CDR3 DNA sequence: TGTGCCAGCAGCCGCGCCACCCAAGAGACCCAGTACTTC. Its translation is CASSRATQETQYF.

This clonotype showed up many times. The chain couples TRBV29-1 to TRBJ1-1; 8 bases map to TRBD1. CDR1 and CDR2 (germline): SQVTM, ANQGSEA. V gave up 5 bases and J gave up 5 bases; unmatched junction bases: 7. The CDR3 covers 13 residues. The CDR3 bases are TGCAGCGTTCGGACAGGGCGTTGGACTGAAGCTTTCTTT. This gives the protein CSVRTGRWTEAFF.

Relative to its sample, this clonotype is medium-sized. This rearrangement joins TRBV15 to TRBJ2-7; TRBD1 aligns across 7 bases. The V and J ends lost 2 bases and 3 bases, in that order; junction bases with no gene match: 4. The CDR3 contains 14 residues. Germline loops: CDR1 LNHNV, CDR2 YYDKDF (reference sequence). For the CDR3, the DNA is TGTGCCACCAGCAGAACGGGACAGAGCTACGAGCAGTACTTC. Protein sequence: CATSRTGQSYEQYF.

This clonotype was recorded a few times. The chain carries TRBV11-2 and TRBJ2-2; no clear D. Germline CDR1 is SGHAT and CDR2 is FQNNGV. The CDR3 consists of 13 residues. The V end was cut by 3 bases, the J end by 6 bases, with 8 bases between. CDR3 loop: CASSFSEAGELFF. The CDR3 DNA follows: TGTGCCAGCAGCTTTTCAGAGGCCGGGGAGCTGTTTTTT.

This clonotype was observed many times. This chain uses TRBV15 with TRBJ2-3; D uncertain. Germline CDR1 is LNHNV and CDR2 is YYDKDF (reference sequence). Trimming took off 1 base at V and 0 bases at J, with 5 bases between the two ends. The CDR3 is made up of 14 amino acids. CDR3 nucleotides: TGTGCCACCAGCAGAGTAACTAGCACAGATACGCAGTATTTT. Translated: CATSRVTSTDTQYF.

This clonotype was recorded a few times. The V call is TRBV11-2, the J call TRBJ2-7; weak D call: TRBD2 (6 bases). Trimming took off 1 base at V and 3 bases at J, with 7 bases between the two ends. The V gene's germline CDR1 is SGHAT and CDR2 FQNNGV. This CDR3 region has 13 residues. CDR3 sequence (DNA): TGTGCCAGCAGCTTAGGCGGGATCTACGAGCAGTACTTC. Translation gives CASSLGGIYEQYF. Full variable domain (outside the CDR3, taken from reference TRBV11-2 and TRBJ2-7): EAGVAQSPRYKIIEKRQSVAFWCNPISGHATLYWYQQILGQGPKLLIQFQNNGVVDDSQLPKDRFSAERLKGVDSTLKIQPAKLEDSAVYLCASSLGGIYEQYFGPGTRLTVT.

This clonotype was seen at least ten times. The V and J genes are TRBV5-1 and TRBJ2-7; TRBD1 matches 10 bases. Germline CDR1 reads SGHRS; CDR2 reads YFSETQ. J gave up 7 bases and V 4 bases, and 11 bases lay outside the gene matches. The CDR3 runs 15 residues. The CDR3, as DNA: TGCGCCAGCAGCGGATCAGGGACAGGGGAGGAAGAGCAGTACTTC. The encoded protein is CASSGSGTGEEEQYF.

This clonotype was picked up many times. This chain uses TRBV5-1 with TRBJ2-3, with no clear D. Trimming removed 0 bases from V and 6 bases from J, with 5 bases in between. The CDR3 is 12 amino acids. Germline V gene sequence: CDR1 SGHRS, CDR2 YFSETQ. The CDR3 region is CASSLGADTQYF. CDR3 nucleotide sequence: TGCGCCAGCAGCTTGGGGGCGGATACGCAGTATTTT.

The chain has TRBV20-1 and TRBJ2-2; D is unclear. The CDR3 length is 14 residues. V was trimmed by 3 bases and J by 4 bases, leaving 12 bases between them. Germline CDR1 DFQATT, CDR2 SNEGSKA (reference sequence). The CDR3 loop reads CSASPLAPTGELFF. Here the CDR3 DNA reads TGCAGTGCTAGCCCCCTCGCTCCCACCGGGGAGCTGTTTTTT.

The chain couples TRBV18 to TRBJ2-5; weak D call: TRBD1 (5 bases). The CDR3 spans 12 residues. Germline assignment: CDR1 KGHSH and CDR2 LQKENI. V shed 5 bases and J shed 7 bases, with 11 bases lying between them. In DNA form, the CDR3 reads TGTGCCAGCTCAAGGACATATGGGACCCAGTACTTC. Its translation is CASSRTYGTQYF. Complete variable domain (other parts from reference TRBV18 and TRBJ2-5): NAGVMQNPRHLVRRRGQEARLRCSPMKGHSHVYWYRQLPEEGLKFMVYLQKENIIDESGMPKERFSAEFPKEGPSILRIQQVVRGDSAAYFCASSRTYGTQYFGPGTRLLVL.